This section outlines one T cell receptor beta chain sequence together with its context. Its specificity is not known. Trimming pared 1 base from V and 3 bases from J, leaving 10 bases between. Germline lookup yields CDR1 DFQATT and CDR2 SNEGSKA (reference sequence). This CDR3 is 14 amino acids long. The sample comes from a study of T cells in Graves' hyperthyroidism and ophthalmopathy. Study overall: At initial diagnosis, before any treatment had begun, peripheral blood was obtained.

Study outcomes and limitations: Blood samples included most of the expanded thyroid clonotypes exceeding 0.001.

Amplified TCR beta CDR3 regions derived from RNA transcripts. HTBI primers were the set used in a first-round RT-PCR of the TCR CDR3. Each CDR3 protein is one row after TCRdb ran MiXCR on the multiplex PCR reads. The sample lists about 640,000 distinct CDR3 sequences; less than 25% were seen once. In making diagnoses, clinical symptoms, serum thyroxine and TRAb, thyroid ultrasound and orbital computed tomography were all used. This chain joins TRBV20-1 and TRBJ1-5; D might be TRBD1 (5 bases). The clonotype originates from a man aged 25-40 years with Graves' ophthalmopathy. Sequenced material: blood. CDR3 DNA: TGCAGTGCTAGAGTTGGAGGGACCAATCAGCCCCAGCATTTT. Translation: CSARVGGTNQPQHF.